Listed below are T cell receptor beta chains from one sample, sequenced in a study of T cell responses to AZD1222 COVID-19 vaccine. Clones were read by immunoSEQ multiplex PCR, and TCRdb kept only the in-frame ones, dropping some. The table includes some 140,000 clones, around 90% detected once. Sequenced here: peripheral blood, sampled on day 0 of AZD1222 vaccination. The receptors derive from an adult in good health. CDR3s include the opening cysteine and the closing phenylalanine or tryptophan. A D gene is named only where the DNA matches it firmly. Size values are once, few and many counts, or a class for expanded clones, and some rows have none.

J: TRBJ2-1
V: TRBV29-1
size: NA
D: TRBD1
DNA: TGCAGCGCGCGGAGCCGGCAGGGGGCGGTGACCTACAATGAGCAGTTCTTC
CDR3: CSARSRQGAVTYNEQFF

J: TRBJ2-7
V: TRBV11-1
size: NA
D: NA
DNA: TGTGCCAGCAGCCCGGTTGGCGGGTTCGAGCAGTACTTC
CDR3: CASSPVGGFEQYF

J: TRBJ1-4
V: TRBV7-9
size: NA
D: NA
DNA: TGTGCCAGCAGCGAAACCGGGGGTAGTAATGAAAAACTGTTTTTT
CDR3: CASSETGGSNEKLFF

J: TRBJ1-2
V: TRBV30
size: few
D: TRBD1
DNA: TGTGCCTGGGCAGGACAGGCTTTTGGCTATGGCTACACCTTC
CDR3: CAWAGQAFGYGYTF

J: TRBJ2-7
V: TRBV10-2
size: once
D: TRBD2
DNA: TGCGCCAGCAGTGGGACCCTAGCGGCTACCTACGAGCAGTACTTC
CDR3: CASSGTLAATYEQYF

J: TRBJ1-2
V: TRBV5-1
size: NA
D: NA
DNA: TGCGCCAGCAGCTTGGAGGGAGACAGGATCTATGGCTACACCTTC
CDR3: CASSLEGDRIYGYTF

J: TRBJ1-5
V: TRBV6-6
size: NA
D: NA
DNA: TGTGCCAGCCACAGGGTCGGGAGCAATCAGCCCCAGCATTTT
CDR3: CASHRVGSNQPQHF

J: TRBJ1-1
V: TRBV30
size: NA
D: NA
DNA: TGTGCCTGGAGTGTAGCCGAGAACACTGAAGCTTTCTTT
CDR3: CAWSVAENTEAFF

J: TRBJ2-3
V: TRBV5-8
size: NA
D: NA
DNA: TGTGCCAGCAGCTTGTCCCCTCTAGGCATCGGCACAGATACGCAGTATTTT
CDR3: CASSLSPLGIGTDTQYF

J: TRBJ1-1
V: TRBV18
size: NA
D: NA
DNA: TGTGCCAGCTCACCACCTCTGAACAGAGGGAGTGAAGCTTTCTTT
CDR3: CASSPPLNRGSEAFF

J: TRBJ1-2
V: TRBV30
size: NA
D: NA
DNA: TGTGCCTGGAGTGCCGGGTTCTACTATGGCTACACCTTC
CDR3: CAWSAGFYYGYTF

J: TRBJ1-2
V: TRBV6-5
size: NA
D: TRBD1
DNA: TGTGCCAGCAGTTACGGGGACAGATCGACGGCTGGCTACACCTTC
CDR3: CASSYGDRSTAGYTF

J: TRBJ2-7
V: TRBV18
size: NA
D: NA
DNA: TGTGCCAGCTCACCACAGGGCTCCTACGAGCAGTACTTC
CDR3: CASSPQGSYEQYF

J: TRBJ1-3
V: TRBV4-1
size: NA
D: NA
DNA: TGCGCCAGCAGCCAAGGCCCGAGCTCTGGAAACACCATATATTTT
CDR3: CASSQGPSSGNTIYF

J: TRBJ1-5
V: TRBV27
size: NA
D: NA
DNA: TGTGCCAGCCGGAGGGCAGCCCTAAATCAGCCCCAGCATTTT
CDR3: CASRRAALNQPQHF

J: TRBJ2-5
V: TRBV19
size: NA
D: NA
DNA: TGTGCCAGTAGTGCAACCCAGCGGGGACAAGCAGAGACCCAGTACTTC
CDR3: CASSATQRGQAETQYF

J: TRBJ2-1
V: TRBV7-9
size: NA
D: NA
DNA: TGTGCCAGCAGCTGGGCCCAGGGGGGTGAGCAGTTCTTC
CDR3: CASSWAQGGEQFF

J: TRBJ2-3
V: TRBV12-5
size: NA
D: NA
DNA: TGTGCTAGTGGTTCGGGACTCACTAGCACAGATACGCAGTATTTT
CDR3: CASGSGLTSTDTQYF

J: TRBJ2-7
V: TRBV15
size: NA
D: TRBD2
DNA: TGTGCCACCAGCAGAGATTCACAGCGGGGGGCCTACGAGCAGTACTTC
CDR3: CATSRDSQRGAYEQYF

J: TRBJ2-5
V: TRBV10-1
size: NA
D: NA
DNA: TGCGCCAGCAGCTCGGGTGCGACCCAGTACTTC
CDR3: CASSSGATQYF

J: TRBJ1-2
V: TRBV3-1/TRBV3-2
size: NA
D: TRBD1
DNA: TGTGCCAGCAGCCTCCTTGACAGGGGTGGTGGCTACACCTTC
CDR3: CASSLLDRGGGYTF

J: TRBJ1-1
V: TRBV5-5
size: NA
D: TRBD1
DNA: TGTGCCAGCAGCCTCCAGGACAGGGACACTGAAGCTTTCTTT
CDR3: CASSLQDRDTEAFF

J: TRBJ2-2
V: TRBV14
size: few
D: NA
DNA: TGTGCCAGCAGCCCCGACAGGGGAAGCGGGATCACCGGGGAGCTGTTTTTT
CDR3: CASSPDRGSGITGELFF

J: TRBJ2-2
V: TRBV27
size: NA
D: NA
DNA: TGTGCCAGCCTCCCGCTAGGGCGCACCGGGGAGCTGTTTTTT
CDR3: CASLPLGRTGELFF

J: TRBJ1-1
V: TRBV11-1
size: NA
D: NA
DNA: TGTGCCAGCAGCTTGGATGGGGTCGGGGAAGCTTTCTTT
CDR3: CASSLDGVGEAFF

J: TRBJ1-2
V: TRBV19
size: NA
D: NA
DNA: TGTGCCAGTATCGGACATGACTATGGCTACACCTTC
CDR3: CASIGHDYGYTF

J: TRBJ2-7
V: TRBV7-9
size: NA
D: NA
DNA: TGTGCCAGCAGCTTGAGGACCCTAGCCTACGAGCAGTACTTC
CDR3: CASSLRTLAYEQYF

J: TRBJ2-6
V: TRBV2
size: NA
D: NA
DNA: TGTGCCAGCAGTGAAGCTCGGCATTCCTTAAAGGTCCGTTCTGGGGCCAACGTCCTGACTTTC
CDR3: CASSEARHSLKVRSGANVLTF

J: TRBJ1-5
V: TRBV7-2
size: NA
D: NA
DNA: TGTGCCAGCAGCTCCCGGGTCATCACCGGGGGCAATCAGCCCCAGCATTTT
CDR3: CASSSRVITGGNQPQHF

J: TRBJ1-4
V: TRBV2
size: NA
D: TRBD1
DNA: TGTGCCAGCAGTGAAGGGACAGGGTTCCCTGAAAAACTGTTTTTT
CDR3: CASSEGTGFPEKLFF

J: TRBJ2-7
V: TRBV6-5
size: NA
D: TRBD1
DNA: TGTGCCGGCAGGCGTGGGACAGGGGAAACCGAGCAGTACTTC
CDR3: CAGRRGTGETEQYF

J: TRBJ1-1
V: TRBV18
size: NA
D: NA
DNA: TGTGCCAGCTCACCAAATCTGGGGATCGCCACTGAAGCTTTCTTT
CDR3: CASSPNLGIATEAFF

J: TRBJ1-2
V: TRBV5-1
size: NA
D: NA
DNA: TGCGCCAGCAGCACCCGGGGTCAGGACATCTATGGCTACACCTTC
CDR3: CASSTRGQDIYGYTF

J: TRBJ1-2
V: TRBV5-1
size: NA
D: NA
DNA: TGCGCCAGCAGCAAATGGGACGACGATAACTATGGCTACACCTTC
CDR3: CASSKWDDDNYGYTF

J: TRBJ2-7
V: TRBV4-3
size: NA
D: NA
DNA: TGCGCCAGCAGCCAAAGGGGGGCCGAGCAGTACTTC
CDR3: CASSQRGAEQYF

J: TRBJ1-3
V: TRBV7-2
size: NA
D: NA
DNA: TGTGCCAGCAGCTTAGAGTGGGGGGCCCGAAACACCATATATTTT
CDR3: CASSLEWGARNTIYF

J: TRBJ2-7
V: TRBV11-2
size: NA
D: NA
DNA: TGTGCCAGCAGCTTAGATTCCCCCAGCACCGAGCAGTACTTC
CDR3: CASSLDSPSTEQYF

J: TRBJ1-1
V: TRBV4-3
size: NA
D: NA
DNA: TGCGCCAGCAGCGCGCTAAAAACAGCGAACACTGAAGCTTTCTTT
CDR3: CASSALKTANTEAFF

J: TRBJ2-4
V: TRBV28
size: once
D: NA
DNA: TGTGCCAGCAGCCCCTCCCGGGACAAAGGAGGGCTAGCCAAAAACATTCAGTACTTC
CDR3: CASSPSRDKGGLAKNIQYF

J: TRBJ2-1
V: TRBV12-5
size: NA
D: TRBD1
DNA: TGTGCTAGTGGTTTGGCCCTCGCGGACAGGGCTCCCGATCTGTTCTTC
CDR3: CASGLALADRAPDLFF

J: TRBJ1-1
V: TRBV7-9
size: NA
D: NA
DNA: TGTGCCAGCAGCGAACCGGGGACTGAAGCTTTCTTT
CDR3: CASSEPGTEAFF

J: TRBJ2-3
V: TRBV28
size: NA
D: TRBD1
DNA: TGTGCCAGCAGTTACTACGGGACAGAGAGAGCAGATACGCAGTATTTT
CDR3: CASSYYGTERADTQYF

J: TRBJ1-3
V: TRBV5-1
size: NA
D: TRBD1
DNA: TGCGCCAGCAGCTTGGAGGGGGCGAGTGGAAACACCATATATTTT
CDR3: CASSLEGASGNTIYF

J: TRBJ2-2
V: TRBV5-1
size: NA
D: TRBD2
DNA: TGCGCCAGCACCCGGGAGGGTCCGAACACCGGGGAGCTGTTTTTT
CDR3: CASTREGPNTGELFF

J: TRBJ2-2
V: TRBV28
size: NA
D: NA
DNA: TGTGCCAGCAGTACTCCGGGGACAAACGGGGAGCTGTTTTTT
CDR3: CASSTPGTNGELFF

J: TRBJ1-4
V: TRBV18
size: NA
D: NA
DNA: TGTGCCAGCTCACGTCAACAGGGCCATGATGGAAAACTGTTTTTT
CDR3: CASSRQQGHDGKLFF

J: TRBJ1-5
V: TRBV7-6
size: NA
D: NA
DNA: TGTGCCAGCAGCTTATTCGAGGGCCAGGGTCAGCCCCAGCATTTT
CDR3: CASSLFEGQGQPQHF

J: TRBJ1-1
V: TRBV27
size: once
D: NA
DNA: TGTGCCAGCAGACATTCACGACAGATGAACACTGAAGCTTTCTTT
CDR3: CASRHSRQMNTEAFF